Listed below are T cell receptor beta chains from one sample, sequenced in a study of blood T cells in healthy people across ages. TCRdb processed the 5' RACE reads anew with MiXCR; each CDR3 protein has one entry. This sample has approximately 800,000 distinct CDR3 sequences, with 20% to 25% found just once. These data were also filed under a second study, of T cells of mothers and their children.

The sequenced material came from blood. All receptors come from a boy younger than 18 in good health. Both conserved end residues are part of each CDR3. The D gene is left open where the match is weak. Size tells how often a clone was seen (once, few, many) or the class of an expanded clone, and some rows leave it out.

J	D	size	V	DNA	CDR3
TRBJ2-5	NA	NA	TRBV7-9	TGTGCCAGCAGCTTAGGGACATGGCAAGAGACCCAGTACTTC	CASSLGTWQETQYF
TRBJ2-3	TRBD2	many	TRBV11-2	TGTGCCAGCAGCCCGGGACTAGCGGGCGGAACAGATACGCAGTATTTT	CASSPGLAGGTDTQYF
TRBJ2-1	NA	NA	TRBV4-3	TGCGCCAGCAGCCTTTCTCAATATAGCTGGCGGCAGTTCTTC	CASSLSQYSWRQFF
TRBJ2-7	NA	few	TRBV6-1	TGTGCCAGCACCGAAGGGGGTCCAGGGAGTCCCTACGAGCAGTACTTC	CASTEGGPGSPYEQYF
TRBJ2-7	NA	few	TRBV4-1	TGCGTCAGCAGCCACACCACCGTGGGGAACGAGCAGTACTTC	CVSSHTTVGNEQYF
TRBJ2-5	TRBD1	many	TRBV29-1	TGCAGCGTTGAATTGGGACAGGGGATAGCCCAGTACTTC	CSVELGQGIAQYF
TRBJ2-1	NA	few	TRBV29-1	TGCAGCGTTGTGGATCCGGGGGCCAAATACAATGAGCAGTTCTTC	CSVVDPGAKYNEQFF
TRBJ2-7	NA	NA	TRBV7-9	TGTGCCAGCAGCGCGGCAGGGGGGGAGCAGTACTTC	CASSAAGGEQYF
TRBJ2-1	TRBD2	NA	TRBV6-2/TRBV6-3	TGTGCCAGCAGTCCTCAAGCGGGAGGGCCCCGAAATGAGCAGTTCTTC	CASSPQAGGPRNEQFF
TRBJ1-2	TRBD1	NA	TRBV27	TGTGCCACCGGACAGGCCCGCTATGGCTACACCTTC	CATGQARYGYTF
TRBJ2-5	NA	once	TRBV7-2	TGTGCCAGCAGCTTAGGTTCGTCGGAGGGCCAAGAGACCCAGTACTTC	CASSLGSSEGQETQYF
TRBJ1-5	NA	few	TRBV28	TGTGCCAGCAGTTTCCTGCAAGAGCATCAGCCCCAGCATTTT	CASSFLQEHQPQHF
TRBJ2-7	TRBD2	NA	TRBV2	TGTGCCAGCAAGACTAGCGAGGGAGTCGGCTCCTACGAGCAGTACTTC	CASKTSEGVGSYEQYF
TRBJ2-1	NA	few	TRBV10-3	TGTGCCATCAGTGAGACCGGATCAGCAGGGCACAATGAGCAGTTCTTC	CAISETGSAGHNEQFF
TRBJ1-2	TRBD1	NA	TRBV29-1	TGCAGCGCCCTGGGACAGGGATTTGACTATGGCTACACCTTC	CSALGQGFDYGYTF
TRBJ2-5	NA	NA	TRBV20-1	TGCAGTGCTAGATCTTCCTCGGAGACCCAGTACTTC	CSARSSSETQYF
TRBJ1-2	NA	NA	TRBV12-3/TRBV12-4	TGTGCCAGCAGTTTTTACGCGGTGGGGGGCTACACCTTC	CASSFYAVGGYTF
TRBJ2-7	TRBD1	few	TRBV10-3	TGTGCCATCAGTGAAGGACAGGGTTTCGAGCAGTACTTC	CAISEGQGFEQYF
TRBJ1-5	NA	NA	TRBV11-2	TGTGCCAGCAGCTTAGACATAGGGGACCAGCCCCAGCATTTT	CASSLDIGDQPQHF
TRBJ2-2	NA	NA	TRBV11-3	TGTGCCAGCAGCTTGAGGGTGCCCGGGGAGCTGTTTTTT	CASSLRVPGELFF